Presented here are 11 T cell receptor beta chains from one specimen sequenced in a study of T cells in localized non-small cell lung cancer. Only in-frame clones appear in the TCRdb table, and some are missing; sequencing was by immunoSEQ multiplex PCR. The top ten hold 3.5% to 5% of the sample, which has 25,000 to 35,000 clones, about 92% seen once. Sequenced material: peripheral blood mononuclear cells, taken before any cancer treatment. The origin of the receptors is a woman aged 35 to 70 with stage III lung adenocarcinoma.

The CDR3 nucleotides read TGTGCCTGGAGTGTACAGAGCAATCAGCCCCAGCATTTT. It encodes CAWSVQSNQPQHF. V and J are TRBV30 and TRBJ1-5; D unresolved. V shed 0 bases and J shed 1 base, with 4 bases lying between them. CDR3 length: 13 residues. Germline CDR1 is GTSNPN and CDR2 is SVGIG (reference sequence).

The genes are TRBV18 and TRBJ1-4, with D perhaps TRBD1 (5 bases). The CDR3 extends over 14 amino acids. The germline CDR1 and CDR2 sequences are KGHSH and LQKENI. Trimming pared 2 bases from V and 4 bases from J, leaving 8 bases between. The CDR3 loop is CASSPRGDNEKLFF. The DNA of the CDR3 is TGTGCCAGCTCACCAAGAGGGGATAATGAAAAACTGTTTTTT.

This clone was observed a single time. V gene TRBV2 combines with J gene TRBJ1-2; possibly TRBD1 for D (5 bases). Germline CDR1 is SNHLY and CDR2 is FYNNEI. The CDR3 has 13 residues. Trimming stripped 5 bases from V and 3 bases from J, with 10 bases between. CDR3 DNA: TGTGCCAGCAGTCAAAGGGGAGACTATGGCTACACCTTC. Amino acids: CASSQRGDYGYTF.

V usage is TRBV2 and J usage is TRBJ2-1; D is ambiguous. This CDR3 is 13 amino acids long. Germline V CDR1 and CDR2: SNHLY, FYNNEI. V dropped 8 bases and J dropped 9 bases, with 17 bases sitting between them. In nucleotides, the CDR3 is TGTGCCAGCTTTCCACGTCAGGTGGGTGAGCAGTTCTTC. This gives the protein CASFPRQVGEQFF.

The rearrangement links TRBV19 to TRBJ2-5, with D possibly being TRBD2 (5 bases). Per the germline V gene, CDR1 is LNHDA and CDR2 is SQIVND (reference sequence). Trimming took off 4 bases at V and 2 bases at J, with 17 bases between the two ends. CDR3 length: 16 residues. The CDR3 DNA follows: TGTGCCAGTAGTACCTACGGCGGCGGGCTACAAGAGACCCAGTACTTC. This codes for CASSTYGGGLQETQYF. Together with reference TRBV19 and TRBJ2-5, the CDR3 gives the full variable domain: DGGITQSPKYLFRKEGQNVTLSCEQNLNHDAMYWYRQDPGQGLRLIYYSQIVNDFQKGDIAEGYSVSREKKESFPLTVTSAQKNPTAFYLCASSTYGGGLQETQYFGPGTRLLVL.

This clone occurred a few times. The chain links TRBV5-6 to TRBJ2-1; D might be TRBD1 or TRBD2, each matching 6 bases. The V gene's germline CDR1 is SGHDT and CDR2 YYEEEE. V was pared by 4 bases and J by 7 bases, with 15 bases between. This CDR3 has 14 amino acids. DNA for the CDR3: TGTGCCAGCAGCGTGGGGGGCGGTTTTAATGAGCAGTTCTTC. Amino acids: CASSVGGGFNEQFF.

The rearrangement links TRBV19 to TRBJ2-1, with D tentatively TRBD2 (6 bases). CDR1 and CDR2 (germline): LNHDA, SQIVND (reference sequence). The CDR3 extends over 14 amino acids. The germline V and J ends were trimmed by 2 bases and 7 bases, with 12 bases remaining between them. The CDR3 DNA is TGTGCCAGTAGTATATCGGAGGGCCTGAATGAGCAGTTCTTC. Encoded protein: CASSISEGLNEQFF.

The chain employs TRBV25-1 and TRBJ2-1; TRBD2 matches 8 bases. CDR1 and CDR2 (germline): MGHDK, SYGVNS. CDR3 length: 15 residues. The V segment lost 10 bases and the J segment 1 base; nucleotides outside the gene matches: 9. The CDR3 bases are TGTGCCAAGTGGGGCGGGGGGCATTCCTACAATGAGCAGTTCTTC. Translated, it gives CAKWGGGHSYNEQFF. The whole variable domain, filled in from reference TRBV25-1 and TRBJ2-1, reads EADIYQTPRYLVIGTGKKITLECSQTMGHDKMYWYQQDPGMELHLIHYSYGVNSTEKGDLSSESTVSRIRTEHFPLTLESARPSHTSQYLCAKWGGGHSYNEQFFGPGTRLTVL.

This chain connects TRBV5-1 to TRBJ2-7, with 10 bases identical to TRBD2. Germline V gene sequence: CDR1 SGHRS, CDR2 YFSETQ. Trimming at V came to 3 bases and at J to 4 bases, leaving 4 bases not matched to a gene. This CDR3 is 14 amino acids long. The CDR3 region is CASSSGTSDYEQYF. CDR3 in DNA: TGCGCCAGCAGCTCCGGGACTAGCGATTACGAGCAGTACTTC.

J is TRBJ2-7 and V is TRBV6-5; D is unresolved. The germline V gene encodes CDR1 MNHEY and CDR2 SVGAGI. Trimming took off 2 bases at V and 1 base at J, with 6 bases between the two ends. The CDR3 runs to 13 residues. The CDR3 DNA follows: TGTGCCAGCAGTTACGACGGATCCTACGAGCAGTACTTC. Its protein is CASSYDGSYEQYF.

The CDR3 bases are TGTGCCACCAGCAGGTCGGATTTGAATCAGCCCCAGCATTTT. Encoded protein: CATSRSDLNQPQHF. This chain connects TRBV15 to TRBJ1-5; D remains unclear. Trimming removed 3 bases from V and 4 bases from J, with 10 bases in between. Germline CDR1 is LNHNV and CDR2 is YYDKDF (reference sequence). The CDR3 has 14 amino acids. Supplemented by reference TRBV15 and TRBJ1-5, the full variable domain reads DAMVIQNPRYQVTQFGKPVTLSCSQTLNHNVMYWYQQKSSQAPKLLFHYYDKDFNNEADTPDNFQSRRPNTSFCFLDIRSPGLGDTAMYLCATSRSDLNQPQHFGDGTRLSIL.